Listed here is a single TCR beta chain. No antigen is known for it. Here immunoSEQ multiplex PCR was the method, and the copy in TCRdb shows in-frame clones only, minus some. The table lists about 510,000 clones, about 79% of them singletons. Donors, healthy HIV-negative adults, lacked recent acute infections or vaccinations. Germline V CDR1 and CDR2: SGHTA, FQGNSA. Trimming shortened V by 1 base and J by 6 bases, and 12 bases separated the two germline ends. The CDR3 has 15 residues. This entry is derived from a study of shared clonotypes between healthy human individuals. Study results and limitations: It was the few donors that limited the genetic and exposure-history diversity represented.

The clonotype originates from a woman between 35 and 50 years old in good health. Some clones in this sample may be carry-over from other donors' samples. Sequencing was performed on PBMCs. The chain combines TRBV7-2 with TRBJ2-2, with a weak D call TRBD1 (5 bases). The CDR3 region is CASSLVAGNAGELFF. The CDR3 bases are TGTGCCAGCAGCTTAGTGGCAGGGAATGCCGGGGAGCTGTTTTTT.